The next 2 T cell receptor beta chains were all read from a single sample in a study of beta chain features in type 1 diabetes. Study-wide results and caveats: Shorter TCRB CDR3s, moderately but significantly so, were found in Type 1 diabetes patients in all four CD4+ subsets.

The antigens for these receptors are not known. The whole isolated RNA underwent reverse transcription, so sequencing captured expressed TCRB transcripts. Repertoires were generated with immunoSEQ multiplex PCR, while TCRdb's copy carries only in-frame clones and drops some. The sample has nearly 350,000 clones, roughly 8.8% seen once. What was sequenced was central memory CD4+ T cells from blood. These receptor sequences come from a man aged 30 to 39 with type 1 diabetes.

This sequence joins TRBV20-1 and TRBJ1-1, with D perhaps TRBD1 (6 bases). This CDR3 region has 11 residues. The V gene's germline CDR1 is DFQATT and CDR2 SNEGSKA (reference sequence). Deletions cut 5 bases from V and 10 bases from J, with 14 bases between. The CDR3 here is CSAFYRAAAFF. The CDR3 DNA follows: TGCAGTGCTTTTTACAGGGCGGCAGCTTTCTTT.

The CDR3 DNA sequence: TGCAGTGCCGAGCAGGGTAGTGGCTACACCTTC. It yields the protein CSAEQGSGYTF. This chain joins TRBV20-1 and TRBJ1-2; TRBD1 might be the D (5 bases). This CDR3 is 11 amino acids long. The V gene lost 6 bases and the J gene lost 7 bases, with 12 bases spanning the gap. Germline assignment: CDR1 DFQATT and CDR2 SNEGSKA (reference sequence).